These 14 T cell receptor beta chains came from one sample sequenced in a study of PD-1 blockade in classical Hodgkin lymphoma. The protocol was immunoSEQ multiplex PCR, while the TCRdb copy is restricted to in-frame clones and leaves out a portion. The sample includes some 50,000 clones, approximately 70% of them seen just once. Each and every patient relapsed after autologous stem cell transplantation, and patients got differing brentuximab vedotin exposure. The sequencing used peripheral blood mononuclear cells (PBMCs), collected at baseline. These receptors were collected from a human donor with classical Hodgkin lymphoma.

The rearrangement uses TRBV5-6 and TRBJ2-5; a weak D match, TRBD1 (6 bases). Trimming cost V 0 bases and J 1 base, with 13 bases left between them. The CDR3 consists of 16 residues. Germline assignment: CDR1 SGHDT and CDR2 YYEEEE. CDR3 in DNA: TGTGCCAGCAGCTTGGTGGGGGCCGGGCTCCAAGAGACCCAGTACTTC. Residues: CASSLVGAGLQETQYF.

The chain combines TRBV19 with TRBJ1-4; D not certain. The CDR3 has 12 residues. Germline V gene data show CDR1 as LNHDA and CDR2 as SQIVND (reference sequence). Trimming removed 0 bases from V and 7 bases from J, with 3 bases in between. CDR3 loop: CASSIDGEKLFF. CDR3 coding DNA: TGTGCCAGTAGTATAGACGGTGAAAAACTGTTTTTT.

The CDR3 region is CASSATSTGRYTF. The CDR3 DNA reads TGTGCCAGCAGTGCCACTTCTACAGGTCGTTACACCTTC. The chain uses TRBV27 and TRBJ1-2; perhaps TRBD1 as D (5 bases). V lost 5 bases to trimming and J lost 11 bases, with 18 bases between them. The CDR3 is made up of 13 amino acids. CDR1 and CDR2 from the germline V gene are MNHEY and SMNVEV (reference sequence).

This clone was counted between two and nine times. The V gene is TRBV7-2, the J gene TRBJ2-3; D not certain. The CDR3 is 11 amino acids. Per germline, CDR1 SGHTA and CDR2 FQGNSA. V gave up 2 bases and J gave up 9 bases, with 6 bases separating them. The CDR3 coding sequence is TGTGCCAGCAGCTTAAAAATAACGCAGTATTTT. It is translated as CASSLKITQYF.

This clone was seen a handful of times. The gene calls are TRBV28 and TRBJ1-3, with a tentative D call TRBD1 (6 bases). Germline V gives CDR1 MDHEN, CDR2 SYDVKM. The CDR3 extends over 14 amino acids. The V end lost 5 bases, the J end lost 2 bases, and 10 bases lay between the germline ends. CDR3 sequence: CASSPQGTGNTIYF. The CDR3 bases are TGTGCCAGCAGTCCGCAGGGGACTGGAAACACCATATATTTT.

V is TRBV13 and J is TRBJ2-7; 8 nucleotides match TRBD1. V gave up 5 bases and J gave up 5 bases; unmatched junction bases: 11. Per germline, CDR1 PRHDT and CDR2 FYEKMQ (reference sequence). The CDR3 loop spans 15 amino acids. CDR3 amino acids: CASSPRTGKVDEQYF. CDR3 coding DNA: TGTGCCAGCAGCCCCCGGACAGGGAAAGTAGACGAGCAGTACTTC.

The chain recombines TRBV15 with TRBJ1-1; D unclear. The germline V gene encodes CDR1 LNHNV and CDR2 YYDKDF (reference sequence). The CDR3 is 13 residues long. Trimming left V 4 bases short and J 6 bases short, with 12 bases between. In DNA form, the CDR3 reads TGTGCCACCAGCACTAGTAGGATCTCTGAAGCTTTCTTT. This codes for CATSTSRISEAFF.

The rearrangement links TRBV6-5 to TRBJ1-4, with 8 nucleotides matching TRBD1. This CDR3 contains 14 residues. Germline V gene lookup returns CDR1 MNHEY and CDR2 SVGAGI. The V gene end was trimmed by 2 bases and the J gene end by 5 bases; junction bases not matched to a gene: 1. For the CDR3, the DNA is TGTGCCAGCAGTTACACAGGGGGGAATGAAAAACTGTTTTTT. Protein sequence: CASSYTGGNEKLFF.

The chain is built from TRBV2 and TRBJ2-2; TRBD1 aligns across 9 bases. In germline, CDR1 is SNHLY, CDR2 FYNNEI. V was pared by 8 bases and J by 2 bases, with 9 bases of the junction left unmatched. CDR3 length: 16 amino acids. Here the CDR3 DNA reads TGTGCCAGCTCAAATACAGGGGGCGCAAACACCGGGGAGCTGTTTTTT. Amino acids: CASSNTGGANTGELFF.

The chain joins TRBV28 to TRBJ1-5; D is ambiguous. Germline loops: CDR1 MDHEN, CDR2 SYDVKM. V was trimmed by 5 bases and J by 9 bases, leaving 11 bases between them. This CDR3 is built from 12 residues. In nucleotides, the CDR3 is TGTGCCAGCAGTAAAGTCCTCGGGCCCCAGCATTTT. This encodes CASSKVLGPQHF.

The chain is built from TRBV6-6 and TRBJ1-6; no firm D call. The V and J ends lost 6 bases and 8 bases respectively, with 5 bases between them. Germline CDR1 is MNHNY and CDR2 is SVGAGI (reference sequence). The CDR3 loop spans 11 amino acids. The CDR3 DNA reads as TGTGCCAGCAGCACCGATTCACCCCTCCACTTT. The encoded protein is CASSTDSPLHF.

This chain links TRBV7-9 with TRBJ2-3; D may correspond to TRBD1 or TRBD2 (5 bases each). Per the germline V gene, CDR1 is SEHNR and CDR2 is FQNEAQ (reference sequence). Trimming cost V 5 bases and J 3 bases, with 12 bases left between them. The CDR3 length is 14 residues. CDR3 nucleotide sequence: TGTGCCAGCAGCCCCGGGACGAAAACAGATACGCAGTATTTT. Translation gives CASSPGTKTDTQYF.

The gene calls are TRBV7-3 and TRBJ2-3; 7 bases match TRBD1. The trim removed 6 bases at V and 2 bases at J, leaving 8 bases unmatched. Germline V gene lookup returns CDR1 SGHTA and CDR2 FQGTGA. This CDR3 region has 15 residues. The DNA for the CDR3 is TGTGCCAGCAGTATAACAGGGGATTTCACAGATACGCAGTATTTT. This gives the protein CASSITGDFTDTQYF.

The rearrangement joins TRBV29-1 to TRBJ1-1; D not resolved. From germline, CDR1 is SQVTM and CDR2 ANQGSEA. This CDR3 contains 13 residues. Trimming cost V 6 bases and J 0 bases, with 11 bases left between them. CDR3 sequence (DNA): TGCAGCGTAGGGCAGCTCCTGAACACTGAAGCTTTCTTT. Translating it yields CSVGQLLNTEAFF.